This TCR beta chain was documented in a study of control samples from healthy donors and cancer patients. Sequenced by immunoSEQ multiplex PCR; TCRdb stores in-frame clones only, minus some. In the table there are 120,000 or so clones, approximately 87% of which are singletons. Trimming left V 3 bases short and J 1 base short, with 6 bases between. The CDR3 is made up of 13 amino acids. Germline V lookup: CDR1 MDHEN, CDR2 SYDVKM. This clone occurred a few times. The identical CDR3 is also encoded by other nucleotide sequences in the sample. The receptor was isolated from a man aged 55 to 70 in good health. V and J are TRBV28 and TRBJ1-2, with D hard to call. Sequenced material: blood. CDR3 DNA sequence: TGTGCCAGCAGTTTTTCGGTTAACTATGGCTACACCTTC. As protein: CASSFSVNYGYTF.